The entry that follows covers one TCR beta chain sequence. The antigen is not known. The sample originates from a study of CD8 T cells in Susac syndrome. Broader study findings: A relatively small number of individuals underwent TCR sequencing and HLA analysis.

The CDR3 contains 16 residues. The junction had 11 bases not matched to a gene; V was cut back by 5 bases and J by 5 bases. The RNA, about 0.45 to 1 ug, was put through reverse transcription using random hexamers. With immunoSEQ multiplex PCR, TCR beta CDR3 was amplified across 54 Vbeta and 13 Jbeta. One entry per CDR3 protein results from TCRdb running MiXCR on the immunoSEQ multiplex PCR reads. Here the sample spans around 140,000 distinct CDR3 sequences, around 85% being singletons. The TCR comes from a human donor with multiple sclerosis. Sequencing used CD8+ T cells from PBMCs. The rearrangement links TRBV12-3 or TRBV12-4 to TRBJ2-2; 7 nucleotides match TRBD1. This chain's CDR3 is CASSLDRVRYTGELFF. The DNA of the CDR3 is TGTGCCAGCAGTCTAGACAGGGTTAGATATACCGGGGAGCTGTTTTTT.